Listed below are T cell receptor beta chains from one sample, sequenced in a study of beta chain features in type 1 diabetes. The assay was immunoSEQ multiplex PCR, and TCRdb's table has in-frame clones only and misses some. This table has some 110,000 clones, about 15% appearing once. Source material: central memory CD4+ T cells from blood. Receptor source: a man aged 25-45 years with type 1 diabetes. CDR3s include the opening cysteine and the closing phenylalanine or tryptophan. Fields, in order: clone size, V gene, J gene, D gene, CDR3 DNA, CDR3 protein. D genes are given only for firm matches. Size is stated for part of the rows, as once, few or many counts, or as a class when the clone is expanded.

clone_size: few; v_call: TRBV30; j_call: TRBJ1-2; d_call: NA; cdr3_nt: TGTGCCTCCCTACAGACAGTACTCTCCGATCGGCGCTATGGCTACACCTTC; cdr3_aa: CASLQTVLSDRRYGYTF
clone_size: NA; v_call: TRBV18; j_call: TRBJ1-5; d_call: NA; cdr3_nt: TGTGCCAGCTCACCAGGCAGGGCTGGTGGCAATCAGCCCCAGCATTTT; cdr3_aa: CASSPGRAGGNQPQHF
clone_size: NA; v_call: TRBV9; j_call: TRBJ2-1; d_call: TRBD2; cdr3_nt: TGTGCCAGCAGCGCCGGACTAGGATCCTACAATGAGCAGTTCTTC; cdr3_aa: CASSAGLGSYNEQFF
clone_size: few; v_call: TRBV7-2; j_call: TRBJ1-2; d_call: TRBD1; cdr3_nt: TGTGCCAGCAGCCCGGGACAGGGGAGGATCTATGGCTACACCTTC; cdr3_aa: CASSPGQGRIYGYTF
clone_size: few; v_call: TRBV18; j_call: TRBJ2-1; d_call: NA; cdr3_nt: TGTGCCAGCTCGGCGAGCTCCTACAATGAGCAGTTCTTC; cdr3_aa: CASSASSYNEQFF
clone_size: NA; v_call: TRBV5-1; j_call: TRBJ2-1; d_call: NA; cdr3_nt: TGCGCCAGCAGCTTGGGGCTAGCGAGCTCCTACAATGAGCAGTTCTTC; cdr3_aa: CASSLGLASSYNEQFF
clone_size: NA; v_call: TRBV4-3; j_call: TRBJ1-1; d_call: NA; cdr3_nt: TGCGCCAGCAGCCCCCGTGTAGGGGGCACTGAAGCTTTCTTT; cdr3_aa: CASSPRVGGTEAFF
clone_size: NA; v_call: TRBV27; j_call: TRBJ1-2; d_call: TRBD1; cdr3_nt: TGTGCCAGCAGCCCTTTAGGGGACAGGGGGCTACATGGCTACACCTTC; cdr3_aa: CASSPLGDRGLHGYTF
clone_size: few; v_call: TRBV4-2; j_call: TRBJ1-4; d_call: NA; cdr3_nt: TGTGCCAGCAGCCAGCAGGGGCGAGGTGTTGAAAAACTGTTTTTT; cdr3_aa: CASSQQGRGVEKLFF
clone_size: few; v_call: TRBV7-3; j_call: TRBJ2-3; d_call: NA; cdr3_nt: TGTGCCAGCAGCTCCCGTGAACCTGGGTGGCCTAGCACAGATACGCAGTATTTT; cdr3_aa: CASSSREPGWPSTDTQYF
clone_size: few; v_call: TRBV5-1; j_call: TRBJ2-5; d_call: NA; cdr3_nt: TGCGCCAGCAGCTTGCGGGAGACCCAGTACTTC; cdr3_aa: CASSLRETQYF
clone_size: NA; v_call: TRBV6-5; j_call: TRBJ2-1; d_call: NA; cdr3_nt: TGTGCCAGCAGTTACTCGACTAGGTTGAATGAGCAGTTCTTC; cdr3_aa: CASSYSTRLNEQFF
clone_size: few; v_call: TRBV5-8; j_call: TRBJ2-7; d_call: TRBD1; cdr3_nt: TGTGCCAGCAGCTCCTCCCCCGGGACAGACCCCATCTACGAGCAGTACTTC; cdr3_aa: CASSSSPGTDPIYEQYF
clone_size: few; v_call: TRBV30; j_call: TRBJ1-4; d_call: NA; cdr3_nt: TGTGCCTGGAGCGCCCCGGGAGCCCAAAACGAAAAACTGTTTTTT; cdr3_aa: CAWSAPGAQNEKLFF
clone_size: NA; v_call: TRBV2; j_call: TRBJ2-2; d_call: NA; cdr3_nt: TGTGCCAGCAGGAATGAAGATTCCACCGGGGAGCTGTTTTTT; cdr3_aa: CASRNEDSTGELFF
clone_size: few; v_call: TRBV7-2; j_call: TRBJ1-2; d_call: NA; cdr3_nt: TGTGCCAGCAGCCCCGCCGGGAGAGGCTACACCTTC; cdr3_aa: CASSPAGRGYTF
clone_size: few; v_call: TRBV29-1; j_call: TRBJ1-2; d_call: NA; cdr3_nt: TGCAGCGTTGAGTCAGGGTACAACTATGGCTACACCTTC; cdr3_aa: CSVESGYNYGYTF
clone_size: NA; v_call: TRBV11-3; j_call: TRBJ1-1; d_call: NA; cdr3_nt: TGTGCCAGCAGCCCACCGGGGGGTGAAGGCACTGAAGCTTTCTTT; cdr3_aa: CASSPPGGEGTEAFF
clone_size: few; v_call: TRBV6-1; j_call: TRBJ2-1; d_call: NA; cdr3_nt: TGTGCCAGCAGTGAAATTCAGAGCTCCTACAATGAGCAGTTCTTC; cdr3_aa: CASSEIQSSYNEQFF
clone_size: many; v_call: TRBV5-1; j_call: TRBJ1-1; d_call: NA; cdr3_nt: TGCGCCAGCAGCTCGTCGACGGCCTCGGGCACTGAAGCTTTCTTT; cdr3_aa: CASSSSTASGTEAFF
clone_size: NA; v_call: TRBV30; j_call: TRBJ2-3; d_call: TRBD2; cdr3_nt: TGTGCCTGGAGTGGGGCGGGAGGAGATACGCAGTATTTT; cdr3_aa: CAWSGAGGDTQYF
clone_size: many; v_call: TRBV9; j_call: TRBJ2-5; d_call: TRBD2; cdr3_nt: TGTGCCAGCAGCCCCCGGGATAGCGGGGAAAAAGAGACCCAGTACTTC; cdr3_aa: CASSPRDSGEKETQYF
clone_size: few; v_call: TRBV7-2; j_call: TRBJ1-6; d_call: NA; cdr3_nt: TGTGCCAGCAGCTTAGATCTATGGGGGGGTCGAGATTCACCCCTCCACTTT; cdr3_aa: CASSLDLWGGRDSPLHF
clone_size: NA; v_call: TRBV30; j_call: TRBJ2-7; d_call: TRBD2; cdr3_nt: TGTGCCTGGACCCCGGGGGGGACCTACGAGCAGTACTTC; cdr3_aa: CAWTPGGTYEQYF
clone_size: NA; v_call: TRBV21-1; j_call: TRBJ1-6; d_call: NA; cdr3_nt: TGTGCCAGCAGCAATAAAAGGAGACCAGAGGGGCCCCTCCACTTT; cdr3_aa: CASSNKRRPEGPLHF
clone_size: NA; v_call: TRBV6-5; j_call: TRBJ1-6; d_call: NA; cdr3_nt: TGTGCCAGCAGTTACTCGGGCAGAAGTTCACCCCTCCACTTT; cdr3_aa: CASSYSGRSSPLHF
clone_size: NA; v_call: TRBV7-2; j_call: TRBJ2-2; d_call: NA; cdr3_nt: TGTGCCAGCGGTTCTGGACAGCTCACCGGGGAGCTGTTTTTT; cdr3_aa: CASGSGQLTGELFF
clone_size: NA; v_call: TRBV4-2; j_call: TRBJ1-6; d_call: NA; cdr3_nt: TGTGCCAGCAGCCAAGAATCACTGTTCTCGGGATCACCCCTCCACTTT; cdr3_aa: CASSQESLFSGSPLHF
clone_size: NA; v_call: TRBV6-5; j_call: TRBJ1-2; d_call: NA; cdr3_nt: TGTGCCAGCAGGAACAGGGTTGGGTATGGCTACACCTTC; cdr3_aa: CASRNRVGYGYTF
clone_size: NA; v_call: TRBV5-1; j_call: TRBJ2-7; d_call: TRBD1; cdr3_nt: TGCGCCAGCAGTTCCGACAGGGCGTCCACCTACGAGCAGTACTTC; cdr3_aa: CASSSDRASTYEQYF
clone_size: NA; v_call: TRBV5-1; j_call: TRBJ2-3; d_call: TRBD1; cdr3_nt: TGCGCCAGCAGCCCAGGACAGGGGCCAGATACGCAGTATTTT; cdr3_aa: CASSPGQGPDTQYF
clone_size: NA; v_call: TRBV7-9; j_call: TRBJ2-2; d_call: NA; cdr3_nt: TGTGCCAGCAGCTTGAGGGAGCTGTTTTTT; cdr3_aa: CASSLRELFF
clone_size: few; v_call: TRBV2; j_call: TRBJ2-1; d_call: TRBD1; cdr3_nt: TGTGCCAGCATTTCGACAGGGGGCTCCTACAATGAGCAGTTCTTC; cdr3_aa: CASISTGGSYNEQFF
clone_size: many; v_call: TRBV7-8; j_call: TRBJ1-5; d_call: NA; cdr3_nt: TGTGCCAGCAGCTTAATGGTCCAGCCCCAGCATTTT; cdr3_aa: CASSLMVQPQHF
clone_size: few; v_call: TRBV7-9; j_call: TRBJ2-7; d_call: NA; cdr3_nt: TGTGCCAGCAGCTTACCTACGGGGGCCTACGAGCAGTACTTC; cdr3_aa: CASSLPTGAYEQYF
clone_size: few; v_call: TRBV6-5; j_call: TRBJ1-1; d_call: NA; cdr3_nt: TGTGCCAGCAGTTACTCGCCGGGACGGAAGAACACTGAAGCTTTCTTT; cdr3_aa: CASSYSPGRKNTEAFF
clone_size: NA; v_call: TRBV7-9; j_call: TRBJ2-1; d_call: NA; cdr3_nt: TGTGCCAGCGCTATAAACAATGAGCAGTTCTTC; cdr3_aa: CASAINNEQFF
clone_size: few; v_call: TRBV19; j_call: TRBJ2-2; d_call: NA; cdr3_nt: TGTGCCAGTAGTCCGGGACACGGGTCTTTCAACACCGGGGAGCTGTTTTTT; cdr3_aa: CASSPGHGSFNTGELFF
clone_size: NA; v_call: TRBV29-1; j_call: TRBJ2-3; d_call: NA; cdr3_nt: TGCAGCGTTGAGGGGGACCATTTCACAGATACGCAGTATTTT; cdr3_aa: CSVEGDHFTDTQYF
clone_size: few; v_call: TRBV9; j_call: TRBJ1-4; d_call: NA; cdr3_nt: TGTGCCAGCAGCGTGAACAAAGGAAAGGGGAAACTGTTTTTT; cdr3_aa: CASSVNKGKGKLFF
clone_size: many; v_call: TRBV7-8; j_call: TRBJ2-1; d_call: NA; cdr3_nt: TGTGCCAGCAGCTCGGTGAGGTCCGGCAATGAGCAGTTCTTC; cdr3_aa: CASSSVRSGNEQFF
clone_size: NA; v_call: TRBV29-1; j_call: TRBJ1-1; d_call: TRBD1; cdr3_nt: TGCAGCGCCAGACAGGGGTTGGTCACTGAAGCTTTCTTT; cdr3_aa: CSARQGLVTEAFF
clone_size: few; v_call: TRBV28; j_call: TRBJ2-5; d_call: TRBD1; cdr3_nt: TGTGCCAGCAGTTTATTCGGCAGGGGGCCTGGAGAGACCCAGTACTTC; cdr3_aa: CASSLFGRGPGETQYF
clone_size: few; v_call: TRBV30; j_call: TRBJ2-1; d_call: TRBD1; cdr3_nt: TGTGCCTGGACCGTAGACAGGGTTAGGAAGAATGAGCAGTTCTTC; cdr3_aa: CAWTVDRVRKNEQFF
clone_size: NA; v_call: TRBV9; j_call: TRBJ2-1; d_call: NA; cdr3_nt: TGTGCCAGCAGCGTAGAAGAGGACAGCTACAATGAGCAGTTCTTC; cdr3_aa: CASSVEEDSYNEQFF
clone_size: NA; v_call: TRBV4-2; j_call: TRBJ2-7; d_call: TRBD2; cdr3_nt: TGTGCCAGCAGCCAAGAGGCCCCACAAGCGGGGACTTACGAGCAGTACTTC; cdr3_aa: CASSQEAPQAGTYEQYF